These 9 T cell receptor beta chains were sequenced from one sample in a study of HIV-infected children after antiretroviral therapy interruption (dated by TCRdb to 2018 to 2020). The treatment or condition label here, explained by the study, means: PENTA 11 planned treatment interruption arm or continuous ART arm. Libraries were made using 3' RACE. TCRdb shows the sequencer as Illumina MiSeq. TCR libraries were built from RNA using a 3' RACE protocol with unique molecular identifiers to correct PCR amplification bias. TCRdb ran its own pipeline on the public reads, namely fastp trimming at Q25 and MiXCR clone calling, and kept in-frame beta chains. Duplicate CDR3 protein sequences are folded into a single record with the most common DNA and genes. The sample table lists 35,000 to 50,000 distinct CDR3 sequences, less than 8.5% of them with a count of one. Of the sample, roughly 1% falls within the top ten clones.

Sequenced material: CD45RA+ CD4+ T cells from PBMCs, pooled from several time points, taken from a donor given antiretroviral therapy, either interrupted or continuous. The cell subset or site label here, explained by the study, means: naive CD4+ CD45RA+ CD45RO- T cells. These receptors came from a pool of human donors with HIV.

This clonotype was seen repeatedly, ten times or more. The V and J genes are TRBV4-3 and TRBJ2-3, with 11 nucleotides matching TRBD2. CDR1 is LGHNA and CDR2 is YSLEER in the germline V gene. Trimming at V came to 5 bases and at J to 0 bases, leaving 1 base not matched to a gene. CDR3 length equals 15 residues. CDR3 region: CASSRTSGSTDTQYF. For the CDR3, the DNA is TGCGCCAGCAGCAGGACTAGCGGGAGCACAGATACGCAGTATTTT.

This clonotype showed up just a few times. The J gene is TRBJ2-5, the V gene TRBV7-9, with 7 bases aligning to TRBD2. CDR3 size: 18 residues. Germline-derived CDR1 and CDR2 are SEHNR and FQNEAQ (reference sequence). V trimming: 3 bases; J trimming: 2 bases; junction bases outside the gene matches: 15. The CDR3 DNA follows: TGTGCCAGCAGCTTCATCACGCCTAGCGGAATACCTCAAGAGACCCAGTACTTC. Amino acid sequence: CASSFITPSGIPQETQYF.

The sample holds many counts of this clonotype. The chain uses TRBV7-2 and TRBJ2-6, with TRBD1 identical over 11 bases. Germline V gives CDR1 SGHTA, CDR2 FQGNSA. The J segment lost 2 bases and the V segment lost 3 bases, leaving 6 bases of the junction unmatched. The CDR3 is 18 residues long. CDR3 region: CASSLQGQGAPGANVLTF. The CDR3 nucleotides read TGTGCCAGCAGCTTGCAAGGACAGGGGGCGCCTGGGGCCAACGTCCTGACTTTC.

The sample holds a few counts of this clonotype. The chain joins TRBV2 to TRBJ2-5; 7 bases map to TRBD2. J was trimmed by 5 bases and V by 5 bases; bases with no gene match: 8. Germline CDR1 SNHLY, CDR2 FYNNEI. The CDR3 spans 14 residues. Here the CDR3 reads CASSIYGEGETQYF. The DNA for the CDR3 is TGTGCCAGCAGTATCTATGGGGAGGGGGAGACCCAGTACTTC.

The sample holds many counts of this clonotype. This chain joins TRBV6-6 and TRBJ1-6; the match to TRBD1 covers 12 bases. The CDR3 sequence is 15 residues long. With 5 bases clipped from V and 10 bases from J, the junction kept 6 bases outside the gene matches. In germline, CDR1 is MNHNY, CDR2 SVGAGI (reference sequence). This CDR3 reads CASSAGQGAYSPLHF. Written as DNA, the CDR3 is TGTGCCAGCAGTGCGGGACAGGGGGCTTACTCACCCCTCCACTTT.

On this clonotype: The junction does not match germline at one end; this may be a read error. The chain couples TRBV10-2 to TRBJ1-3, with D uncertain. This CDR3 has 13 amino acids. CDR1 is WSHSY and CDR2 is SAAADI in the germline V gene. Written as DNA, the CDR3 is TGTGCCAGCAGTGCAGATTCTGGAAATACGCTCTATTTT. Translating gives CASSADSGNTLYF.

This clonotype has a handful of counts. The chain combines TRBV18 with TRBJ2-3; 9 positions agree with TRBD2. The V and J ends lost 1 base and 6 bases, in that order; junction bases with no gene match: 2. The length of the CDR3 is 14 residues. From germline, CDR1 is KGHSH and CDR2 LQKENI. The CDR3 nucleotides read TGTGCCAGCTCACCACGCGGGAGGGAGGATACGCAGTATTTT. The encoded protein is CASSPRGREDTQYF.

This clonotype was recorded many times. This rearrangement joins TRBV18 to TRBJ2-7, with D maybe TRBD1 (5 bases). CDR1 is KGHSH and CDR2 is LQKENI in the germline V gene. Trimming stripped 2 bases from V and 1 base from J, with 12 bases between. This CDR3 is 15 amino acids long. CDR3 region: CASSPITGSSYEQYF. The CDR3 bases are TGTGCCAGCTCACCAATAACAGGCTCTTCCTACGAGCAGTACTTC.

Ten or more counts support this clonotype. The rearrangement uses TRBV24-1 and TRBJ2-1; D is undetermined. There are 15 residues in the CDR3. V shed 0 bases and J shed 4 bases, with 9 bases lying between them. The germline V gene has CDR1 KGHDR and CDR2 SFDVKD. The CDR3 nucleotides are TGTGCCACCAGTGATTTGGAGAAGGGTTACAATGAGCAGTTCTTC. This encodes CATSDLEKGYNEQFF.